Presented here are 31 T cell receptor delta chains from one specimen sequenced in a study of gamma-delta T cells after stem cell transplantation. TCRdb re-called the RT-PCR reads via CATT. The sample records about 3,200 delta-chain clones, just under 2% being singletons. Source material: gamma-delta T cells. Every receptor here comes from a human donor. It is not recorded whose cells these are; they may come from a transplant donor.

Regarding this clone: TCRdb shows a much larger clone's protein in place of this DNA's translation, and the two differ at residue 5, likely through a read error; the protein shown is translated from the DNA. The chain combines TRDV1 with TRDJ1, with TRDD3 matching over 13 bases. V shed 3 bases, J shed 5 bases, and the junction held 30 bases outside the gene matches. This CDR3 is 24 amino acids long. In germline, CDR1 is TSWWSYY, CDR2 QGS. CDR3 DNA sequence: TGTGCTCTTGGGGACCAGCACGTTTTCCTCCACCACGCTACTGGGGGATACGGGAGGGATAAACTCATCTTT. It specifies CALGDQHVFLHHATGGYGRDKLIF.

A few counts support this clone. The chain joins TRDV2 to TRDJ1; 11 bases map to TRDD3. Germline V gives CDR1 GEAIGNYY, CDR2 EKD. V lost 1 base to trimming and J lost 9 bases; unmatched junction nucleotides: 3. This CDR3 has 13 residues. In DNA form, the CDR3 reads TGTGCCTGTGACACTGGGGGATACGCCGAACTCATCTTT. This codes for CACDTGGYAELIF.

By sample share, this clone is medium-sized (0.01 to 0.1%). The chain uses TRDV2 and TRDJ1; weak D call: TRDD3 (6 bases). Looked up from germline, CDR1 is GEAIGNYY and CDR2 is EKD. The CDR3 is made up of 16 amino acids. Trimming stripped 0 bases from V and 0 bases from J, with 13 bases between. CDR3 nucleotide sequence: TGTGCCTGTGACACCGCTGGGGAAAAGTACACCGATAAACTCATCTTT. This encodes CACDTAGEKYTDKLIF.

This clone is classed as medium-sized (0.01 to 0.1%). Additional DNA sequences in this sample encode the identical CDR3. V gene TRDV2 combines with J gene TRDJ1, with TRDD3 identical over 12 bases. Trimming at V came to 3 bases and at J to 0 bases, leaving 19 bases not matched to a gene. From germline, CDR1 is GEAIGNYY and CDR2 EKD. The CDR3 covers 21 residues. The CDR3 loop reads CACDQYWGIPTQASNTDKLIF. The CDR3 region has the DNA TGTGCCTGTGACCAATACTGGGGGATACCCACGCAAGCATCCAACACCGATAAACTCATCTTT.

By sample share, this clone is large. Other nucleotide sequences in the sample specify the same CDR3. This rearrangement joins TRDV2 to TRDJ1; 12 bases match TRDD3. Germline V gives CDR1 GEAIGNYY, CDR2 EKD. This CDR3 region has 18 residues. The V segment lost 3 bases and the J segment 9 bases; nucleotides outside the gene matches: 19. The CDR3 loop reads CACDPVQGLSGGYAELIF. The DNA of the CDR3 is TGTGCCTGTGACCCCGTCCAGGGCCTTTCTGGGGGATACGCCGAACTCATCTTT.

By share of the sample, this clone is medium-sized. This chain connects TRDV2 to TRDJ1; 10 bases match TRDD3. V shed 3 bases, J shed 3 bases, and the junction held 9 bases outside the gene matches. CDR3 length: 16 residues. CDR1 and CDR2 (germline): GEAIGNYY, EKD. CDR3 sequence reads: CACDPILGDAPDKLIF. The CDR3 bases are TGTGCCTGTGACCCGATACTGGGGGATGCCCCCGATAAACTCATCTTT.

Sample share makes this clone medium-sized. The chain carries TRDV2 and TRDJ1, with 8 bases aligning to TRDD3. The CDR3 loop spans 18 amino acids. V lost 9 bases and J lost 0; bases outside the gene matches: 20. Per the germline V gene, CDR1 is GEAIGNYY and CDR2 is EKD. The CDR3 DNA reads as TGTGCCGTGCGGCGACTGGGGGCCCCGGGGTGGGACACCGATAAACTCATCTTT. It yields the protein CAVRRLGAPGWDTDKLIF.

This clone counts as medium-sized. Other nucleotide sequences in the sample specify the same CDR3. This chain links TRDV2 with TRDJ1, with 10 positions matching TRDD3. Germline V gene data show CDR1 as GEAIGNYY and CDR2 as EKD. V was pared by 0 bases and J by 2 bases, with 29 bases of the junction left unmatched. The CDR3 runs to 24 residues. Here the CDR3 DNA reads TGTGCCTGTGACACCGTTCTTACTGGGGGATGGGAGTCGGCTGGTCGGGTGGGGACCGATAAACTCATCTTT. Translating gives CACDTVLTGGWESAGRVGTDKLIF.

By share of the sample, this clone is medium-sized. This chain joins TRDV1 and TRDJ1, with a possible D match to TRDD3 (8 bases). The CDR3 length is 19 residues. Trimming took off 4 bases at V and 6 bases at J, with 30 bases between the two ends. The germline CDR1 and CDR2 sequences are TSWWSYY and QGS. The CDR3 nucleotides are TGTGCTCTTGGGGGACGTATTCCTACTGGGGGGCCACGATGGAATAAACTCATCTTT. Translated, it gives CALGGRIPTGGPRWNKLIF.

This clone was counted only a few times. As DNA, the CDR3 is TGTGCCTGTGATAGCCTCGCCACCCAGGAGGATTCTATCCTTCGGGCCGATAAACTCATCTTT. Its protein product is CACDSLATQEDSILRADKLIF. The chain has TRDV2 and TRDJ1; D is perhaps TRDD2 (5 bases). CDR3 length: 21 residues. The V gene lost 4 bases and the J gene lost 3 bases, with 35 bases spanning the gap. Per germline, CDR1 GEAIGNYY and CDR2 EKD.

This clone was seen only a few times. For this DNA, TCRdb reports the protein of a much larger clone, which diverges at residue 3, most likely from a read error; the protein presented here is translated directly from the DNA. The gene calls are TRDV2 and TRDJ1; D is possibly TRDD3 (6 bases). Per germline, CDR1 GEAIGNYY and CDR2 EKD. The CDR3 consists of 17 residues. The CDR3 loop is CARDPRIGLGGPDKLIF. The CDR3 DNA follows: TGTGCCCGTGACCCGCGGATCGGGCTAGGGGGACCCGATAAACTCATCTTT.

This clone is judged medium-sized (0.01 to 0.1%). Here the CDR3 reads CACDTVGIQYTDKLIF. DNA of the CDR3: TGTGCCTGTGACACCGTTGGGATTCAGTACACCGATAAACTCATCTTT. This chain links TRDV2 with TRDJ1, with D perhaps matching TRDD3 (5 bases). Deletions cut 0 bases from V and 0 bases from J, with 13 bases between. The CDR3 sequence is 16 residues long. Germline-derived CDR1 and CDR2 are GEAIGNYY and EKD.

In its sample, this clone was seen a few times. This probably arose from a read error, given a far larger clone one base away. The V gene is TRDV1, the J gene TRDJ2, with 8 bases aligning to TRDD2. Germline CDR1 reads TSWWSYY; CDR2 reads QGS. Trimming at V came to 10 bases and at J to 10 bases, leaving 29 bases not matched to a gene. CDR3 length: 19 amino acids. CDR3 in amino acids: CAPWGTSSYSPSGGGQLFF. CDR3 nucleotide sequence: TGTGCTCCTTGGGGAACTTCTTCCTACTCCCCCTCAGGAGGGGGACAACTCTTCTTT.

This clone is large in the sample. The rearrangement joins TRDV2 to TRDJ1; TRDD3 agrees at 11 bases. Per germline, CDR1 GEAIGNYY and CDR2 EKD. V lost 1 base and J lost 2; bases outside the gene matches: 5. The CDR3 sequence is 16 residues long. CDR3: CACDTLGDMRTDKLIF. The CDR3 nucleotides read TGTGCCTGTGACACACTGGGGGATATGAGGACCGATAAACTCATCTTT.

By its share, this clone is medium-sized. The chain recombines TRDV2 with TRDJ1, with 8 bases aligning to TRDD3. The V segment lost 0 bases and the J segment 0 bases; nucleotides outside the gene matches: 23. Looked up from germline, CDR1 is GEAIGNYY and CDR2 is EKD. This CDR3 spans 22 amino acids. For the CDR3, the DNA is TGTGCCTGTGACACCGTTTCTACGAAGCTAGTGGGGGATGGAGGGTACACCGATAAACTCATCTTT. Protein sequence: CACDTVSTKLVGDGGYTDKLIF.

Of note for this clone: One base away lies a much larger clone, so this may be a sequencing read error. V is TRDV2 and J is TRDJ1; 8 positions agree with TRDD3. The J call may not be correct, given that the DNA end is closer to TRDJ2. The CDR3 is made up of 16 amino acids. From germline, CDR1 is GEAIGNYY and CDR2 EKD. As DNA, the CDR3 is TGTGCCTGTGACGGGATACGCCCGGGAAATGGCGATAAGCTCTTCTTT. Its protein product is CACDGIRPGNGDKLFF.

Concerning this clone: A read error is likely here: a far larger clone is one base away. V usage is TRDV2 and J usage is TRDJ1; 12 nucleotides match TRDD3. The germline V gene has CDR1 GEAIGNYY and CDR2 EKD. This CDR3 contains 15 residues. V shed 5 bases, J shed 4 bases, and the junction held 7 bases outside the gene matches. CDR3 amino acids: CACGTLGDTGDKLIF. CDR3 sequence (DNA): TGTGCCTGTGGCACGCTGGGGGATACGGGCGATAAACTCATCTTT.

In its sample, this clone is large. This sequence joins TRDV2 and TRDJ1; 9 nucleotides match TRDD3. There are 16 residues in the CDR3. CDR1 and CDR2 (germline): GEAIGNYY, EKD. V lost 0 bases to trimming and J lost 0 bases; unmatched junction nucleotides: 4. The CDR3 reads CACDTITGGHTDKLIF. CDR3 in DNA: TGTGCCTGTGACACCATTACTGGGGGACACACCGATAAACTCATCTTT.

By frequency in the sample, this clone is medium-sized. The chain combines TRDV2 with TRDJ3; 10 bases fit TRDD3. The CDR3 consists of 22 residues. After removal of 0 bases from V and 1 base from J, the junction contained 14 bases not matched to a gene. CDR1 and CDR2 from the germline V gene are GEAIGNYY and EKD. CDR3 sequence: CACDTTIGGYSPNSWDTRQMFF. CDR3 DNA sequence: TGTGCCTGTGACACCACAATTGGGGGATACAGCCCCAATTCCTGGGACACCCGACAGATGTTTTTC.

The sample holds a few counts of this clone. A single base separates this from a much larger clone, so it may be a read error. The chain employs TRDV2 and TRDJ2, with 9 bases identical to TRDD3. The CDR3 runs to 21 residues. Germline assignment: CDR1 GEAIGNYY and CDR2 EKD. The CDR3: CACGTVSRGIPSRQETAQLFF. CDR3 sequence (DNA): TGTGCCTGTGGCACCGTGTCTAGGGGGATACCTTCGCGTCAAGAGACAGCACAACTCTTCTTT.

On this clone itself: TCRdb lists the protein of a much larger clone for this DNA, which differs at residue 3, so this is likely a read error; the protein given here is translated from the DNA itself. The J gene is TRDJ1, the V gene TRDV2, with 7 bases identical to TRDD3. Germline V gene sequence: CDR1 GEAIGNYY, CDR2 EKD. This CDR3 spans 14 amino acids. As DNA, the CDR3 is TGTGCCCGTGACCTTACTGGGGAACACGATAAACTCATCTTT. Translating gives CARDLTGEHDKLIF.

This chain joins TRDV2 and TRDJ1; 10 bases are a match to TRDD3. The CDR3 runs to 16 residues. Germline V lookup: CDR1 GEAIGNYY, CDR2 EKD. The V and J ends lost 3 bases and 4 bases, in that order; junction bases with no gene match: 10. The CDR3 reads CACDGPGDTVGDKLIF. CDR3 sequence (DNA): TGTGCCTGTGACGGGCCGGGGGATACGGTTGGCGATAAACTCATCTTT.

This clone has only a few counts. Since a much larger clone is just one base distant, this may be a read error. The gene calls are TRDV2 and TRDJ1, with D perhaps given as TRDD2 or TRDD3 (6 bases each). There are 13 residues in the CDR3. Trimming removed 7 bases at V and 4 bases at J, with 15 bases between. Germline V gives CDR1 GEAIGNYY, CDR2 EKD. CDR3 amino acids: CACDFLGIDKLIF. CDR3 DNA: TGTGCCTGCGACTTCCTGGGGATCGATAAACTCATCTTT.

In this sample, this clone turned up a few times. This sequence may be a read error, since a much larger clone differs from it by one base. The chain carries TRDV2 and TRDJ1, with D uncertain. The ends were cut back, 3 bases at V and 0 bases at J, with 16 bases in the middle. CDR3 length equals 16 residues. Germline V gene lookup returns CDR1 GEAIGNYY and CDR2 EKD. The CDR3 DNA sequence: TGTGCCTGTGACGCCGTTCGGAAAATCAACACCGATAAACTCATCTTT. The encoded protein is CACDAVRKINTDKLIF.

Of note for this clone: A much more abundant neighbour one base away suggests this may be a read error. Other DNA sequences of this sample code for an identical CDR3. The chain employs TRDV2 and TRDJ1; 10 bases line up with TRDD3. The CDR3 is 16 amino acids. V lost 3 bases and J lost 1; bases outside the gene matches: 7. Germline V lookup: CDR1 GEAIGNYY, CDR2 EKD. CDR3 region: CACDVLGDIATDKLIF. The CDR3 nucleotides are TGTGCCTGTGACGTTCTGGGGGATATCGCCACCGATAAACTCATCTTT.

This clone is deemed medium-sized. This same CDR3 is encoded by further DNA sequences in the sample. CDR3 DNA sequence: TGTGCCTGTGACACCGTTGGTGGGGGATACTCAGACCCAGATAAACTCATCTTT. This gives the protein CACDTVGGGYSDPDKLIF. The chain couples TRDV2 to TRDJ1; the match to TRDD3 covers 10 bases. Germline CDR1 is GEAIGNYY and CDR2 is EKD. This CDR3 comprises 18 residues. V lost 0 bases and J lost 5; bases outside the gene matches: 14.

About this clone: Since a much larger clone is just one base distant, this may be a read error. The rearrangement uses TRDV1 and TRDJ1; 7 bases align to TRDD3. This CDR3 region has 22 residues. CDR1 TSWWSYY and CDR2 QGS come from the germline V gene. The DNA of the CDR3 is TGTGCTCTTGGGGAGCCCTGGCTTCCGCTTTACCACTGGGGTGGCCACACCGATAAACTCACCTTT. Protein product: CALGEPWLPLYHWGGHTDKLTF.

This clone rates as medium-sized (0.01 to 0.1%). This chain connects TRDV2 to TRDJ1, with 11 bases fitting TRDD3. V dropped 0 bases and J dropped 4; count of bases not matched to a gene: 18. Germline lookup yields CDR1 GEAIGNYY and CDR2 EKD. The CDR3 is 20 residues long. Written as DNA, the CDR3 is TGTGCCTGTGACACCCAGGGTCTGGGGGATACAGCGCAGACCCTCGATAAACTCATCTTT. Translated, it gives CACDTQGLGDTAQTLDKLIF.

Comment on this clone: The amino acid sequence in TCRdb belongs to a much larger clone and departs from this DNA's translation at residue 15, likely a sequencing read error; the sequence shown is translated from the DNA. The gene calls are TRDV1 and TRDJ1, with D possibly TRDD3 on 5 matching bases. Germline lookup yields CDR1 TSWWSYY and CDR2 QGS. CDR3 length: 18 residues. CDR3 sequence: CALGDSTKGGEYTDRLIF. CDR3 DNA sequence: TGTGCTCTTGGGGACAGTACCAAGGGCGGGGAGTACACCGATAGACTCATCTTT.

As regards this clone: This clone may be a read error of a much larger clone one base away. This sample includes further DNA sequences coding for the same CDR3. The V and J genes are TRDV2 and TRDJ1; the match to TRDD3 covers 11 bases. This CDR3 is built from 16 residues. The V and J ends lost 3 bases and 2 bases, in that order; junction bases with no gene match: 7. Looked up from germline, CDR1 is GEAIGNYY and CDR2 is EKD. CDR3 DNA sequence: TGTGCCTGTGACGCACTTACTGGGGGATATACCGATAAACTCATCTTT. Amino acids: CACDALTGGYTDKLIF.

This clone is medium-sized within its sample. This rearrangement joins TRDV2 to TRDJ1; 12 nucleotides align to TRDD3. Germline CDR1 GEAIGNYY, CDR2 EKD. This CDR3 has 18 residues. V was pared by 3 bases and J by 0 bases, with 10 bases of the junction left unmatched. CDR3 region: CACDPLRLGDTNTDKLIF. DNA of the CDR3: TGTGCCTGTGACCCCCTCCGACTGGGGGATACTAACACCGATAAACTCATCTTT.